Shown below are 31 T cell receptor beta chains from a single sample sequenced in a study of patients and donors after allogeneic stem cell transplantation. TCRdb fed the RT-PCR reads into MiXCR, producing one record per CDR3 protein. The repertoire holds about 24,000 distinct CDR3 sequences, with about 45% as singletons. The sample taken for sequencing was blood, either unsorted or a sorted T cell fraction (not recorded which). The receptors were gathered from a human donor who was either an allogeneic HSCT recipient or a stem cell or donor lymphocyte infusion donor (not recorded which). It is not recorded whose cells these are; they may come from a transplant donor.

V is TRBV7-9 and J is TRBJ2-7, with 10 bases fitting TRBD1. This CDR3 contains 17 residues. Losses at the gene ends were 1 base for V and 3 bases for J; bases not matched to a gene: 9. Germline CDR1 and CDR2: SEHNR and FQNEAQ (reference sequence). The CDR3 here is CASSLEGWGQGNYEQYF. The CDR3 DNA reads TGTGCCAGCAGCTTAGAGGGCTGGGGACAGGGGAACTACGAGCAGTACTTC.

This clonotype was found many times. The CDR3 sequence is CASSRAALGSFGTEAFF. CDR3 in DNA: TGTGCCAGCAGCCGCGCGGCCCTAGGGAGTTTTGGCACTGAAGCTTTCTTT. The V call is TRBV12-3 or TRBV12-4, the J call TRBJ1-1; D remains ambiguous. The ends were cut back, 6 bases at V and 4 bases at J, with 24 bases in the middle. CDR3 length: 17 amino acids.

The V gene is TRBV5-1, the J gene TRBJ2-3; 8 nucleotides match TRBD2. Germline V CDR1 and CDR2: SGHRS, YFSETQ. V trimming: 0 bases; J trimming: 1 base; junction bases outside the gene matches: 4. This CDR3 has 16 residues. This chain's CDR3 is CASSLGGLVGTDTQYF. CDR3 DNA: TGCGCCAGCAGCTTGGGGGGACTAGTGGGCACAGATACGCAGTATTTT.

This clonotype was seen once. The rearrangement links TRBV11-2 to TRBJ1-2; D ambiguous. This CDR3 spans 11 amino acids. V dropped 5 bases and J dropped 7 bases, with 8 bases sitting between them. CDR1 and CDR2 from the germline V gene are SGHAT and FQNNGV. The CDR3, as DNA: TGTGCCAGCAGCCCCGAGGGTGGCTACACCTTC. Protein sequence: CASSPEGGYTF.

This clonotype has more than one count but fewer than ten. The chain recombines TRBV7-9 with TRBJ1-1; D is unclear. The V end lost 0 bases, the J end lost 1 base, and 15 bases lay between the germline ends. CDR3 size: 17 residues. Germline CDR1 reads SEHNR; CDR2 reads FQNEAQ (reference sequence). DNA for the CDR3: TGTGCCAGCAGCTTAGCGGTCCGTTCGGTACAGAACACTGAAGCTTTCTTT. Its translation is CASSLAVRSVQNTEAFF.

The rearrangement links TRBV4-1 to TRBJ2-7; TRBD1 is a possible D gene (6 bases). Germline CDR1 and CDR2: MGHRA and YSYEKL. V dropped 4 bases and J dropped 1 base, with 20 bases sitting between them. The CDR3 length is 17 residues. Here the CDR3 reads CASSRVRAGVLSYEQYF. CDR3 in DNA: TGCGCCAGCAGCCGAGTAAGGGCAGGGGTCCTATCCTACGAGCAGTACTTC.

The J gene is TRBJ2-3, the V gene TRBV2; unclear D gene. Trimming shortened V by 6 bases and J by 2 bases, and 3 bases separated the two germline ends. In germline, CDR1 is SNHLY, CDR2 FYNNEI. The CDR3 is made up of 11 amino acids. This CDR3 is CASRYTDTQYF. The CDR3 nucleotides read TGTGCCAGCAGATACACAGATACGCAGTATTTT.

The genes are TRBV5-1 and TRBJ2-7, with D tentatively TRBD1 (5 bases). Germline V gene lookup returns CDR1 SGHRS and CDR2 YFSETQ. Trimming took 6 bases from V and 0 from J, leaving 10 bases between them. This CDR3 has 13 residues. The CDR3 DNA follows: TGCGCCAGCACTGACAGACCCTCCTACGAGCAGTACTTC. This gives the protein CASTDRPSYEQYF.

This rearrangement joins TRBV29-1 to TRBJ2-1, with 13 bases identical to TRBD2. The CDR3 extends over 18 amino acids. Looked up from germline, CDR1 is SQVTM and CDR2 is ANQGSEA. V gave up 3 bases and J gave up 0 bases; unmatched junction bases: 8. CDR3 sequence: CSVEGLAGPSSSYNEQFF. As DNA, the CDR3 is TGCAGCGTTGAGGGACTAGCGGGACCTTCTAGCTCCTACAATGAGCAGTTCTTC.

This clonotype was counted between two and nine times. The V gene is TRBV5-1, the J gene TRBJ2-1; D remains unclear. CDR3 length: 13 residues. The germline V and J ends were trimmed by 0 bases and 7 bases, with 8 bases remaining between them. Per the germline V gene, CDR1 is SGHRS and CDR2 is YFSETQ. CDR3 sequence (DNA): TGCGCCAGCAGCTTGGCCTTGGGTAATGAGCAGTTCTTC. Protein: CASSLALGNEQFF.

V and J are TRBV27 and TRBJ2-1; 9 bases fit TRBD1. V shed 2 bases and J 5 bases; nucleotides not matched to a gene: 7. In germline, CDR1 is MNHEY, CDR2 SMNVEV (reference sequence). CDR3 length equals 16 residues. The CDR3 DNA is TGTGCCAGCAGTTTAAGGCGACAGGGGGGACACAATGAGCAGTTCTTC. As protein: CASSLRRQGGHNEQFF.

In this sample, this clonotype turned up a few times. This chain's CDR3 is CSARAGQSSYNSPLHF. The DNA for the CDR3 is TGCAGTGCTAGAGCGGGACAGAGCTCCTATAATTCACCCCTCCACTTT. The J gene is TRBJ1-6, the V gene TRBV20-1; 7 bases align to TRBD1. Germline V gives CDR1 DFQATT, CDR2 SNEGSKA (reference sequence). The ends lost 1 base at V and 0 bases at J; junction bases unmatched: 3. This CDR3 has 16 residues.

The rearrangement uses TRBV20-1 and TRBJ2-4; D gene ambiguous. Germline V gene lookup returns CDR1 DFQATT and CDR2 SNEGSKA (reference sequence). V was cut by 3 bases and J by 0 bases, with 9 bases left in between. The CDR3 is 14 residues long. In nucleotides, the CDR3 is TGCAGTGCTAGGGCCCGGGTAGCCAAAAACATTCAGTACTTC. Amino acid sequence: CSARARVAKNIQYF.

V is TRBV19 and J is TRBJ2-5; TRBD1 matches at 7 bases. V shed 3 bases, J shed 4 bases, and the junction held 8 bases outside the gene matches. Looked up from germline, CDR1 is LNHDA and CDR2 is SQIVND (reference sequence). The CDR3 sequence is 15 residues long. The CDR3 is CASSMIRQGGETQYF. The CDR3, as DNA: TGTGCCAGTAGTATGATCCGACAGGGCGGAGAGACCCAGTACTTC.

The genes are TRBV2 and TRBJ1-5, with 10 bases fitting TRBD1. The CDR3 has 13 residues. Trimming at V came to 8 bases and at J to 7 bases, leaving 5 bases not matched to a gene. Germline V CDR1 and CDR2: SNHLY, FYNNEI. The CDR3 loop is CASAGQGYQPQHF. CDR3 in DNA: TGTGCCAGCGCGGGACAGGGGTACCAGCCCCAGCATTTT.

This chain uses TRBV18 with TRBJ2-3; D is perhaps TRBD2 (5 bases). V was shortened by 4 bases and J by 2 bases, with 10 bases between the two germline ends. Germline CDR1 is KGHSH and CDR2 is LQKENI. The CDR3 is 14 amino acids. CDR3 DNA: TGTGCCAGCTCACTCCACCGGGACACAGATACGCAGTATTTT. Its protein is CASSLHRDTDTQYF.

The chain recombines TRBV9 with TRBJ2-1; 9 nucleotides match TRBD2. CDR3 size: 15 residues. Germline CDR1 SGDLS, CDR2 YYNGEE. V trimming: 6 bases; J trimming: 3 bases; junction bases outside the gene matches: 7. CDR3 in amino acids: CASTIAGEVYNEQFF. The CDR3 DNA is TGTGCCAGCACAATAGCGGGGGAGGTCTACAATGAGCAGTTCTTC.

The genes are TRBV15 and TRBJ1-5; D gene unclear. Trimming pared 0 bases from V and 9 bases from J, leaving 9 bases between. The CDR3 consists of 13 residues. CDR1 and CDR2 (germline): LNHNV, YYDKDF (reference sequence). The CDR3 protein is CATSREPRRPQHF. The CDR3 region has the DNA TGTGCCACCAGCAGAGAGCCTCGGAGGCCCCAGCATTTT.

At least ten counts were recorded for this clonotype. The chain combines TRBV12-3 or TRBV12-4 with TRBJ1-6; D perhaps matches TRBD1 (5 bases). V gave up 0 bases and J gave up 1 base, with 19 bases separating them. The CDR3 loop spans 20 amino acids. CDR3 nucleotides: TGTGCCAGCAGTTTAGCGCGGGGCAAGGCCTGGAGGTCCTATAATTCACCCCTCCACTTT. This gives the protein CASSLARGKAWRSYNSPLHF.

The rearrangement joins TRBV18 to TRBJ1-3, with no clear D. Trimming took off 1 base at V and 0 bases at J, with 13 bases between the two ends. This CDR3 spans 17 amino acids. CDR1 is KGHSH, CDR2 LQKENI, per germline. CDR3 loop: CASSPLNSAGSGNTIYF. The CDR3 region has the DNA TGTGCCAGCTCACCACTGAACAGCGCCGGCTCTGGAAACACCATATATTTT. The complete variable domain, with remaining parts taken from reference TRBV18 and TRBJ1-3, reads NAGVMQNPRHLVRRRGQEARLRCSPMKGHSHVYWYRQLPEEGLKFMVYLQKENIIDESGMPKERFSAEFPKEGPSILRIQQVVRGDSAAYFCASSPLNSAGSGNTIYFGEGSWLTVV.

The CDR3 sequence: CATSRAVANSPLHF. The CDR3 DNA is TGTGCCACCAGCAGAGCGGTTGCTAATTCACCCCTCCACTTT. J is TRBJ1-6 and V is TRBV15; D gene unclear. This CDR3 contains 14 residues. The germline V gene has CDR1 LNHNV and CDR2 YYDKDF (reference sequence). V was cut by 1 base and J by 6 bases, with 7 bases left in between.

This clonotype was counted ten times or more. The V call is TRBV5-1, the J call TRBJ1-1; 7 bases line up with TRBD1. Trimming took 3 bases from V and 5 from J; bases not matched to a gene: 10. The CDR3 contains 15 residues. Germline V lookup: CDR1 SGHRS, CDR2 YFSETQ. In DNA, the CDR3 is TGCGCCAGCAGCTCCCATTGGACAGGAGGGACTGAAGCTTTCTTT. Translation: CASSSHWTGGTEAFF.

This chain joins TRBV28 and TRBJ2-1; 10 nucleotides line up with TRBD2. CDR3 size: 14 residues. CDR1 MDHEN and CDR2 SYDVKM come from the germline V gene. The J segment lost 9 bases and the V segment lost 7 bases, leaving 9 bases of the junction unmatched. CDR3 nucleotides: TGTGCCAGCATCCCTAGCGGGAGATGGTCTGAGCAGTTCTTC. Its translation: CASIPSGRWSEQFF. Together with reference TRBV28 and TRBJ2-1, the CDR3 gives the full variable domain: DVKVTQSSRYLVKRTGEKVFLECVQDMDHENMFWYRQDPGLGLRLIYFSYDVKMKEKGDIPEGYSVSREKKERFSLILESASTNQTSMYLCASIPSGRWSEQFFGPGTRLTVL.

In DNA, the CDR3 is TGCAGCGTAGTTGACAGGGTAATCTACAATGAGCAGTTCTTC. Protein: CSVVDRVIYNEQFF. The genes are TRBV29-1 and TRBJ2-1, with TRBD1 matching 7 bases. Germline CDR1 is SQVTM and CDR2 is ANQGSEA. The CDR3 loop spans 14 amino acids. V lost 6 bases, J lost 3 bases, and 8 bases stayed unmatched.

This clonotype was counted at least ten times. This chain joins TRBV12-3 or TRBV12-4 and TRBJ2-4; D perhaps matches TRBD2 (6 bases). V gave up 6 bases and J gave up 5 bases, with 23 bases separating them. This CDR3 comprises 17 residues. For the CDR3, the DNA is TGTGCCAGCAGCTTTCTCGGGACGGGAGTTTTGGAAAACATTCAGTACTTC. It codes for CASSFLGTGVLENIQYF.

The rearrangement links TRBV12-3 or TRBV12-4 to TRBJ1-3; possible D gene TRBD1, 6 bases. Trimming pared 6 bases from V and 4 bases from J, leaving 13 bases between. The CDR3 extends over 14 amino acids. This CDR3 reads CASSHREAGNTIYF. The DNA for the CDR3 is TGTGCCAGCAGCCACAGGGAGGCCGGAAACACCATATATTTT.

This clonotype showed up just a few times. V gene TRBV12-3 or TRBV12-4 combines with J gene TRBJ2-7; TRBD1 aligns across 10 bases. V lost 7 bases and J lost 4; bases outside the gene matches: 1. The CDR3 extends over 12 amino acids. CDR3 coding DNA: TGTGCCAGCAAGGGACAGGGGTACGAGCAGTACTTC. It encodes CASKGQGYEQYF.

V is TRBV5-1 and J is TRBJ1-5, with D possibly matching TRBD1 (6 bases). V was clipped by 2 bases and J by 5 bases, with 11 bases between them. This CDR3 is built from 14 residues. Germline assignment: CDR1 SGHRS and CDR2 YFSETQ. CDR3 sequence: CASSFLGGDQPQHF. CDR3 sequence (DNA): TGCGCCAGCAGCTTCCTCGGGGGCGATCAGCCCCAGCATTTT.

V is TRBV11-2 and J is TRBJ1-1; 7 bases are shared with TRBD1. Germline-derived CDR1 and CDR2 are SGHAT and FQNNGV. The trim removed 4 bases at V and 6 bases at J, leaving 2 bases unmatched. The CDR3 is made up of 12 amino acids. The CDR3: CASSYRGPEAFF. The CDR3 nucleotides read TGTGCCAGCAGCTATAGGGGGCCTGAAGCTTTCTTT.

The rearrangement uses TRBV19 and TRBJ1-2, with a tentative D call TRBD1 (5 bases). Between the trimmed V and J ends, which lost 3 bases and 9 bases, there was a span of 8 bases. Per germline, CDR1 LNHDA and CDR2 SQIVND (reference sequence). The CDR3 consists of 11 residues. The CDR3 region is CASSIGDRYTF. CDR3 nucleotide sequence: TGTGCCAGTAGTATCGGGGACCGCTACACCTTC.

This clonotype was seen more than once but under ten times. The CDR3 region has the DNA TGCAGTGCTAGAGCTCTAGCGTCTAGCTCCTACAATGAGCAGTTCTTC. The encoded protein is CSARALASSSYNEQFF. The gene calls are TRBV20-1 and TRBJ2-1; D may be TRBD2 (6 bases). The CDR3 extends over 16 amino acids. CDR1 and CDR2 (germline): DFQATT, SNEGSKA (reference sequence). V was trimmed by 1 base and J by 0 bases, leaving 13 bases between them.